The T cell receptor (beta chain) described here comes from a study of T-cell memory formation after mild COVID-19. Background on the study: In these data, TCR clusters were largely donor specific.

The authors produced TCR alpha and TCR beta cDNA libraries with sample barcodes and UMIs by 5'RACE using constant-segment primers. TCRdb itself ran the 5' RACE reads through MiXCR, one entry per CDR3 protein. The sample contains more than 300,000 distinct CDR3 sequences, 20% of which appear only once. Study-wide points: Mostly located in CM and EM were contracting CD4+ clones, with contracting CD8+ clones located in EMRA. Clones contracting across day 15 to 85 had a balanced CD4/CD8 profile; later expanding clones leaned CD4+.

Only one count was recorded for this clonotype. Its antigen is still unknown. Sequences were obtained from PBMCs or a T cell subset sorted from them (not recorded which). The origin of this receptor is a man aged 18 to 29 who had mild COVID-19 (a few samples of this study predate the infection). Cell type and time point are not known.

The CDR3 DNA is TGTGCCAGCAGCTTAGAATTGGGCGCGTTTGACATTCAGTACTTC. Its protein product is CASSLELGAFDIQYF. This chain connects TRBV7-2 to TRBJ2-4; D is unclear. Germline CDR1 and CDR2: SGHTA and FQGNSA. This CDR3 contains 15 residues. Trimming removed 1 base at V and 8 bases at J, with 15 bases between.